These T cell receptor beta chains were read from a single sample in a study of cytomegalovirus exposure and HLA in healthy donors. Profiled with immunoSEQ multiplex PCR; TCRdb holds only in-frame clones, not every one. Of hundreds of thousands of clones in the sample, 70% to 80% are singletons; the top ten hold 0.2% to 0.25%. The specimen was PBMCs. Source of these receptors: a girl aged 2 to 9 in good health and CMV-seronegative. Both conserved end residues are trimmed from each CDR3. The order of the fields is D gene, J gene, V gene, CDR3 protein. A D gene is named only where the DNA matches it firmly.

D gene: TRBD1
J gene: TRBJ2-7
V gene: TRBV5-1
CDR3 protein: ASSGGQPPYEQY

D gene: .
J gene: TRBJ2-3
V gene: TRBV19
CDR3 protein: ASSTVSGIATDTQY

D gene: .
J gene: TRBJ2-5
V gene: TRBV7-6
CDR3 protein: ASRGLAGETQY

D gene: .
J gene: TRBJ1-2
V gene: TRBV6-1
CDR3 protein: ASSEGGGGYT

D gene: .
J gene: TRBJ1-2
V gene: TRBV10-3
CDR3 protein: AISESIQGEGGYT

D gene: .
J gene: TRBJ1-2
V gene: TRBV11-2
CDR3 protein: ASSPDRIYGYT

D gene: .
J gene: TRBJ2-7
V gene: TRBV2
CDR3 protein: ASSPQGGYEQY

D gene: TRBD1
J gene: TRBJ1-2
V gene: TRBV7-6
CDR3 protein: ASSPGQGGYGYT

D gene: TRBD2
J gene: TRBJ2-3
V gene: TRBV10-1
CDR3 protein: ASSLLPGGTTDTQY

D gene: TRBD1
J gene: TRBJ2-1
V gene: TRBV18
CDR3 protein: ASSLGQGDYNEQF

D gene: .
J gene: TRBJ2-7
V gene: TRBV6-1
CDR3 protein: ASSLNLGTYEQY

D gene: .
J gene: TRBJ2-7
V gene: TRBV5-1
CDR3 protein: ASSSHAGTYEQY

D gene: .
J gene: TRBJ1-2
V gene: TRBV14
CDR3 protein: ASSQWSGGYT

D gene: TRBD1
J gene: TRBJ1-1
V gene: TRBV6-1
CDR3 protein: ASSWTGSEAF

D gene: .
J gene: TRBJ2-2
V gene: TRBV7-6
CDR3 protein: ASSWKGSANTGELF